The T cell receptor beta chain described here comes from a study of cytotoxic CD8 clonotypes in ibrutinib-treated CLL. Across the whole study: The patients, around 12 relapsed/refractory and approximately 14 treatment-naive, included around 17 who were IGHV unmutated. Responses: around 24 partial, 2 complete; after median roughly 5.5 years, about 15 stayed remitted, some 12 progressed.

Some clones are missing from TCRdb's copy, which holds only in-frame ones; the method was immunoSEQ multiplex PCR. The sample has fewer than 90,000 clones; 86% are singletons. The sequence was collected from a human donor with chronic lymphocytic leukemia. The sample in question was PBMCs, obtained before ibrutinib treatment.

CDR3 nucleotides: TGTGCCAGCAGTGGACAGGTGTCCTACGAGCAGTACTTC. Its translation is CASSGQVSYEQYF. The chain is built from TRBV6-1 and TRBJ2-7, with a possible D match to TRBD1 (6 bases). This CDR3 is built from 13 residues. Germline V CDR1 and CDR2: MNHNS, SASEGT. Between the trimmed V and J ends, which lost 4 bases and 1 base, there was a span of 8 bases.